One and the same sample provided the 15 T cell receptor beta chains below, sequenced in a study of CD8 T cells in ankylosing spondylitis (dated by TCRdb to about 2017). Libraries were constructed by 5' RACE. Sequencing relied on an Illumina HiSeq 2500. The raw public reads went through TCRdb reprocessing: fastp at Q25, MiXCR clone calling, in-frame beta chains kept. Rows with a matching CDR3 protein are joined into one entry that keeps the most common DNA and genes. In all, the sample holds roughly 230,000 distinct CDR3 sequences, and 18% of those were seen once. Around 30% of the sample goes to the ten largest clones. Input material: blood, either unsorted or a sorted T cell fraction (not recorded which). All receptors derive from a male donor with ankylosing spondylitis or in good health (not recorded which).

This chain uses TRBV7-8 with TRBJ1-1; D remains ambiguous. Per the germline V gene, CDR1 is SGHVS and CDR2 is FQNEAQ. The CDR3 contains 16 residues. The germline V and J ends were trimmed by 1 base and 1 base, with 13 bases remaining between them. The CDR3 nucleotides are TGTGCCAGCAGCTTAGATCTTTCGCTGGGGAACACTGAAGCTTTCTTT. This gives the protein CASSLDLSLGNTEAFF.

V gene TRBV7-9 combines with J gene TRBJ2-5; 11 nucleotides line up with TRBD2. V shed 5 bases and J 4 bases; nucleotides not matched to a gene: 3. Per germline, CDR1 SEHNR and CDR2 FQNEAQ (reference sequence). The CDR3 spans 14 residues. The CDR3 nucleotides read TGTGCCAGCAGCCACGGACTAGCGGGAGAGACCCAGTACTTC. Translating gives CASSHGLAGETQYF. Looking up the rest from reference TRBV7-9 and TRBJ2-5 gives the full variable domain: DTGVSQNPRHKITKRGQNVTFRCDPISEHNRLYWYRQTLGQGPEFLTYFQNEAQLEKSRLLSDRFSAERPKGSFSTLEIQRTEQGDSAMYLCASSHGLAGETQYFGPGTRLLVL.

V gene TRBV6-2 or TRBV6-3 combines with J gene TRBJ2-2; TRBD2 aligns across 11 bases. The CDR3 spans 16 residues. Germline V CDR1 and CDR2: MNHEY, SVGEGT. V gave up 4 bases and J gave up 6 bases; unmatched junction bases: 7. The CDR3 DNA follows: TGTGCCAGCAGTTTCGTAGCGGGAGGGAAGGCCGGGGAGCTGTTTTTT. It specifies CASSFVAGGKAGELFF.

This clonotype was found a few times. The chain employs TRBV7-8 and TRBJ2-5; D perhaps matches TRBD1 (6 bases). V gave up 0 bases and J gave up 0 bases, with 14 bases separating them. The V gene's germline CDR1 is SGHVS and CDR2 FQNEAQ. The CDR3 is 17 residues long. Here the CDR3 reads CASSLAHRDTYQETQYF. The CDR3 DNA follows: TGTGCCAGCAGCTTAGCCCATCGGGACACGTACCAAGAGACCCAGTACTTC.

This clonotype was found a few times. V is TRBV29-1 and J is TRBJ2-5; 8 bases line up with TRBD2. This CDR3 has 18 amino acids. The ends lost 5 bases at V and 4 bases at J; junction bases unmatched: 21. From germline, CDR1 is SQVTM and CDR2 ANQGSEA. DNA of the CDR3: TGCAGCGTTTCCGACGTGGGGGGGCGGGAGGCCCTCAGAGAGACCCAGTACTTC. As protein: CSVSDVGGREALRETQYF. Full variable domain (missing parts from reference TRBV29-1 and TRBJ2-5): SAVISQKPSRDICQRGTSLTIQCQVDSQVTMMFWYRQQPGQSLTLIATANQGSEATYESGFVIDKFPISRPNLTFSTLTVSNMSPEDSSIYLCSVSDVGGREALRETQYFGPGTRLLVL.

The chain carries TRBV5-5 and TRBJ2-7; 7 bases align to TRBD1. Germline values: CDR1 SGHKS, CDR2 YYEKEE (reference sequence). V lost 2 bases to trimming and J lost 1 base; unmatched junction nucleotides: 6. This CDR3 region has 15 residues. CDR3 loop: CASSFEPGQSYEQYF. In DNA, the CDR3 is TGTGCCAGCAGCTTCGAACCGGGACAGTCCTACGAGCAGTACTTC.

This clonotype showed up just a few times. The rearrangement links TRBV7-9 to TRBJ2-5; TRBD1 aligns across 7 bases. The length of the CDR3 is 16 residues. Trimming removed 3 bases from V and 0 bases from J; junction bases left unmatched: 7. Germline V gene data show CDR1 as SEHNR and CDR2 as FQNEAQ (reference sequence). The CDR3 region is CASSFWGQGDQETQYF. The CDR3 nucleotides read TGTGCCAGCAGCTTCTGGGGGCAGGGGGACCAAGAGACCCAGTACTTC.

This clonotype showed up just a few times. V usage is TRBV12-3 or TRBV12-4 and J usage is TRBJ2-1; TRBD2 matches at 10 bases. CDR3 length: 17 amino acids. V lost 6 bases to trimming and J lost 11 bases; unmatched junction nucleotides: 19. Here the CDR3 DNA reads TGTGCCAGCAGCCCCCCCGGGACTAGCGTGACCACGCCACAGCAGTTCTTC. It codes for CASSPPGTSVTTPQQFF.

The table lists this clonotype with many counts. DNA for the CDR3: TGTGCCAGCAGTTTAGATTCGGGAGCGTTCTACGAGCAGTACTTC. Its protein is CASSLDSGAFYEQYF. This rearrangement joins TRBV27 to TRBJ2-7, with D possibly TRBD2 on 6 matching bases. Germline lookup yields CDR1 MNHEY and CDR2 SMNVEV (reference sequence). V shed 2 bases and J shed 3 bases, with 14 bases lying between them. The CDR3 extends over 15 amino acids.

This clonotype showed up just a few times. The chain joins TRBV12-3 or TRBV12-4 to TRBJ1-2; D remains ambiguous. Trimming left V 1 base short and J 8 bases short, with 14 bases between. CDR3 length equals 14 residues. This CDR3 is CASSLEVGLQGYTF. The CDR3 coding sequence is TGTGCCAGCAGTTTAGAGGTTGGATTACAGGGCTACACCTTC.

This clonotype turned up a few times. The V call is TRBV29-1, the J call TRBJ2-7; D is unresolved. The germline V gene has CDR1 SQVTM and CDR2 ANQGSEA. Trimming removed 2 bases at V and 3 bases at J, with 5 bases between. CDR3 size: 11 residues. The CDR3 reads CSVEQFYEQYF. As DNA, the CDR3 is TGCAGCGTTGAACAGTTCTACGAGCAGTACTTC.

The chain recombines TRBV7-8 with TRBJ1-5; 7 bases agree with TRBD1. CDR1 SGHVS and CDR2 FQNEAQ come from the germline V gene. With 8 bases clipped from V and 5 bases from J, the junction kept 12 bases outside the gene matches. This CDR3 is built from 15 residues. The CDR3 DNA follows: TGTGCCAGCTGCAACTCCCCCAGGGGGGATCAGCCCCAGCATTTT. Amino acid sequence: CASCNSPRGDQPQHF.

Only a few counts were recorded for this clonotype. The V gene is TRBV7-6, the J gene TRBJ2-7, with no clear D. The CDR3 is made up of 15 amino acids. Germline CDR1 is SGHVS and CDR2 is FNYEAQ. V was clipped by 2 bases and J by 5 bases, with 16 bases between them. In DNA, the CDR3 is TGTGCCAGCAGCTTACTCACGGACGGTCATGACGAGCAGTACTTC. It specifies CASSLLTDGHDEQYF.

The chain combines TRBV5-8 with TRBJ2-7, with TRBD2 matching 16 bases. Trimming at V came to 5 bases and at J to 2 bases, leaving 4 bases not matched to a gene. Germline-derived CDR1 and CDR2 are SGHTS and YDEGEE. The CDR3 totals 16 residues. CDR3 nucleotides: TGTGCCAGCAGTCCCGGGACTAGCGGGAGGGCCTACGAGCAGTACTTC. Translating it yields CASSPGTSGRAYEQYF.

Only a few counts were recorded for this clonotype. This chain connects TRBV29-1 to TRBJ2-5; 13 bases agree with TRBD2. The CDR3 extends over 15 amino acids. Trimming removed 6 bases from V and 5 bases from J; junction bases left unmatched: 9. Germline V lookup: CDR1 SQVTM, CDR2 ANQGSEA. Written as DNA, the CDR3 is TGCAGCGTCCTACCGACTAGCGGGAGGTTGGAGACCCAGTACTTC. Amino acid sequence: CSVLPTSGRLETQYF.